The present entry profiles one T cell receptor (beta chain) with its context. What it recognizes is unknown. Using immunoSEQ multiplex PCR, the repertoire was profiled, and TCRdb retains in-frame clones only, with some absent. This sample has approximately 150,000 clones; around 94% occur once, and the top ten carry around 3%. The sample is drawn from a study of T cell responses to AZD1222 COVID-19 vaccine. Study outcomes and limitations: Baseline seropositivity occurred in only a handful of AZD1222 recipients. A mostly white British donor set with more females was recruited, and clonal diversity was possibly underestimated.

V was cut by 2 bases and J by 3 bases, with 11 bases left in between. CDR1 LNHDA and CDR2 SQIVND come from the germline V gene (reference sequence). The CDR3 spans 15 residues. The TCR was taken from an adult in good health. The V call is TRBV19, the J call TRBJ2-1; possible D gene TRBD2, 6 bases. The sequencing here drew on peripheral blood, taken on day 0 of AZD1222 vaccination. CDR3 sequence: CASSISVGGYNEQFF. The CDR3 DNA is TGTGCCAGTAGTATATCCGTCGGGGGCTACAATGAGCAGTTCTTC. Filled out from reference TRBV19 and TRBJ2-1, the complete variable domain reads DGGITQSPKYLFRKEGQNVTLSCEQNLNHDAMYWYRQDPGQGLRLIYYSQIVNDFQKGDIAEGYSVSREKKESFPLTVTSAQKNPTAFYLCASSISVGGYNEQFFGPGTRLTVL.